Only a few counts were recorded for the clone carrying this T cell receptor (beta chain). Antigen: not known. These data belong to a study of spatial heterogeneity in lung cancer. Study-level background: A total of more than 65 untreated early-stage non-small cell lung cancer patients served as donors. PBMC samples from follow-up, where available, were sequenced a median of around two years after resection. General study points: At resection, ubiquitous expanded tumor TCRs appeared in blood more than at follow-up.

Time point reported: blood at routine non-recurrence follow-up after resection. Whole RNA from tumor, nontumor lung or frozen PBMC was sequenced unsorted. V was pared by 3 bases and J by 5 bases, with 17 bases between. Germline V gives CDR1 LGHNA, CDR2 YNFKEQ. The CDR3 sequence is 16 residues long. From the 5' RACE reads, TCRdb called clonotypes with MiXCR, one entry per CDR3 protein. Of around 110,000 distinct CDR3 sequences in the sample, 9.5% to 15% are singletons; the top ten hold roughly 15%. The sample consisted of PBMCs, taken at follow-up. The V call is TRBV4-2, the J call TRBJ2-1, with D tentatively TRBD2 (6 bases). This sequence was found in a male donor with early-stage non-small cell lung cancer. CDR3 sequence: CASSQLSGGKDNEQFF. The DNA of the CDR3 is TGTGCCAGCAGCCAGCTCTCAGGAGGGAAAGACAATGAGCAGTTCTTC.